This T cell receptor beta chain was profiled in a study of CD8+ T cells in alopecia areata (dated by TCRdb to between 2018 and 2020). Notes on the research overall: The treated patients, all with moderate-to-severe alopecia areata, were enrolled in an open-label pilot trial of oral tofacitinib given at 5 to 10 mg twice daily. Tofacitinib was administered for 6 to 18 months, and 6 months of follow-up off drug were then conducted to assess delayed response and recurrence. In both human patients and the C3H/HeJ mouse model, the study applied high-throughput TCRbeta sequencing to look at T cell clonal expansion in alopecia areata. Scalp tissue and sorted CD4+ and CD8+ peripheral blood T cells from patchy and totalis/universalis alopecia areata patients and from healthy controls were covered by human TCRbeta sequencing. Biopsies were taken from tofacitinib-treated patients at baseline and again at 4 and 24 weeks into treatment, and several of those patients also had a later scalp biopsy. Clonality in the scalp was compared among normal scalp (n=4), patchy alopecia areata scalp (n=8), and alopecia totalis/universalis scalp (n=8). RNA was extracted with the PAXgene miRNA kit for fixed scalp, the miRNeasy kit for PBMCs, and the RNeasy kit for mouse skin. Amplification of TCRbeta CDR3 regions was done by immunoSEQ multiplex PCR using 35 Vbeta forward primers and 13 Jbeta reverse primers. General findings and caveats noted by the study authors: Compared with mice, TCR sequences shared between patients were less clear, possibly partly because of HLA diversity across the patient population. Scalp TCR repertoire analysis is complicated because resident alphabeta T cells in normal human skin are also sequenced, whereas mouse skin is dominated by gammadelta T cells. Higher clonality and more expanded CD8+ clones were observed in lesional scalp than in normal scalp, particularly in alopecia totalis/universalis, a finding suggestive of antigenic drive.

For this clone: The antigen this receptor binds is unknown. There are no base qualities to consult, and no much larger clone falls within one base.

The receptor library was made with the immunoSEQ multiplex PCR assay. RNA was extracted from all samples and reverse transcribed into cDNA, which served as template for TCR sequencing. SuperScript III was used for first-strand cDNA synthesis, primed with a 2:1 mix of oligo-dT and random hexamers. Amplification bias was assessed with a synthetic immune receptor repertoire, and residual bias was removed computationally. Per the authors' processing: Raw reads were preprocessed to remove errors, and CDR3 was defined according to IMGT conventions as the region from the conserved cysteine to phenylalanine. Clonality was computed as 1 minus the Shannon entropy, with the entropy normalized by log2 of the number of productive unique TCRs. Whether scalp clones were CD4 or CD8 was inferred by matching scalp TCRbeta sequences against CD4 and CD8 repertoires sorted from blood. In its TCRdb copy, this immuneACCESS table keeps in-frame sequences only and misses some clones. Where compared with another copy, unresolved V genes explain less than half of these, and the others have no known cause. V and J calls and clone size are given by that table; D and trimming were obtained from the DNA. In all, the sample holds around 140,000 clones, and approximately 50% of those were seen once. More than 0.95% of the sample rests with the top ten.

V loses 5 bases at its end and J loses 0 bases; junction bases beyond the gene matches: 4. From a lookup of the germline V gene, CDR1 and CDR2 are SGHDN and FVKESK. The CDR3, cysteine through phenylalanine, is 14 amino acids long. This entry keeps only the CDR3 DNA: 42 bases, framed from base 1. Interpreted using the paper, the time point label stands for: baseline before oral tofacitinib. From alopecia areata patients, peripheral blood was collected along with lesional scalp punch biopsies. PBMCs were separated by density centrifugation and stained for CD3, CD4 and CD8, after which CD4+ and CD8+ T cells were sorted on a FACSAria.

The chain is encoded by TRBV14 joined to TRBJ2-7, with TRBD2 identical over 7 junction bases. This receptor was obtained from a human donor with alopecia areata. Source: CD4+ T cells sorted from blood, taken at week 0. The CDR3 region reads CASSWRGSSYEQYF. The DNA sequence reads TGTGCCAGCAGCTGGCGCGGGAGCTCCTACGAGCAGTACTTC.